These 21 T cell receptor beta chains originate from one sample sequenced in a study of CD8 T cells in Susac syndrome. Random hexamers primed reverse transcription of about 0.5 to 1 ug RNA. TCRdb reprocessed the immunoSEQ multiplex PCR reads with MiXCR, giving one entry per CDR3 protein. The sample has about 210,000 distinct CDR3 sequences; more than 85% are singletons. The sequenced sample was CD4+ T cells from PBMCs. These receptors all come from a human donor with multiple sclerosis.

CDR3 sequence (DNA): TGTGCCAGTAGGAAGCATACTAGCACAGATACGCAGTATTTT. This codes for CASRKHTSTDTQYF. The rearrangement joins TRBV19 to TRBJ2-3; unclear D gene. The CDR3 runs to 14 residues. Germline V gives CDR1 LNHDA, CDR2 SQIVND (reference sequence). The ends were cut back, 6 bases at V and 0 bases at J, with 10 bases in the middle.

The chain joins TRBV14 to TRBJ2-3, with D maybe TRBD1 (6 bases). Deletions cut 1 base from V and 7 bases from J, with 12 bases between. The CDR3 length is 14 residues. The germline CDR1 and CDR2 sequences are SGHDN and FVKESK. The CDR3 is CASSQVAGANTQYF. The CDR3 DNA reads as TGTGCCAGCAGCCAAGTCGCAGGGGCCAATACGCAGTATTTT.

The gene calls are TRBV5-1 and TRBJ1-1; no reliable D call. Trimming cost V 0 bases and J 0 bases, with 12 bases left between them. The CDR3 has 16 amino acids. Germline V gives CDR1 SGHRS, CDR2 YFSETQ. The CDR3 DNA sequence: TGCGCCAGCAGCTTGGATATAGGTGGTGTGAACACTGAAGCTTTCTTT. This sequence encodes CASSLDIGGVNTEAFF.

CDR3 bases: TGTGCCAGCAGTGCTCAGATTGCCTCCGTCCTGACTTTC. It encodes CASSAQIASVLTF. The V gene is TRBV2, the J gene TRBJ2-6; D is ambiguous. Germline CDR1 SNHLY, CDR2 FYNNEI. The V and J ends lost 4 bases and 12 bases respectively, with 13 bases between them. The CDR3 runs to 13 residues.

The chain couples TRBV20-1 to TRBJ2-5; TRBD2 aligns across 11 bases. Trimming at V came to 6 bases and at J to 2 bases, leaving 8 bases not matched to a gene. Germline values: CDR1 DFQATT, CDR2 SNEGSKA (reference sequence). The CDR3 is 15 amino acids. CDR3 DNA: TGCAGTGCGGTCGCCGGGACTAGCGGTCAAGAGACCCAGTACTTC. This sequence encodes CSAVAGTSGQETQYF.

The J gene is TRBJ2-1, the V gene TRBV7-2, with D unresolved. Trimming took 3 bases from V and 6 from J, leaving 9 bases between them. The germline V gene has CDR1 SGHTA and CDR2 FQGNSA. This CDR3 comprises 13 residues. The CDR3, as DNA: TGTGCCAGCAGCTTGGACCTGGCCAATGAGCAGTTCTTC. Its translation is CASSLDLANEQFF.

Here the CDR3 DNA reads TGTGCCAGCAGTTACTCGGCGAGCACGGGACGGGATACGCAGTATTTT. This gives the protein CASSYSASTGRDTQYF. The chain recombines TRBV6-5 with TRBJ2-3, with D perhaps being TRBD1 or TRBD2 (5 bases each). The germline CDR1 and CDR2 sequences are MNHEY and SVGAGI. Trimming took off 0 bases at V and 6 bases at J, with 16 bases between the two ends. CDR3 length: 16 residues.

This clonotype was observed once. The chain uses TRBV30 and TRBJ2-4; 10 bases match TRBD2. The germline gives CDR1 GTSNPN, CDR2 SVGIG (reference sequence). The CDR3 has 13 amino acids. The ends lost 0 bases at V and 13 bases at J; junction bases unmatched: 6. The CDR3 nucleotides are TGTGCCTGGAGTGTAGCGGGGGGGCCCCTCCAGTACTTC. Its translation: CAWSVAGGPLQYF.

The rearrangement links TRBV20-1 to TRBJ2-3, with D possibly TRBD2 on 6 matching bases. Per the germline V gene, CDR1 is DFQATT and CDR2 is SNEGSKA (reference sequence). The CDR3 covers 13 residues. Here the CDR3 DNA reads TGCAGGGGCGGGGTATACGGCACAGATACGCAGTATTTT. This encodes CRGGVYGTDTQYF.

The chain links TRBV2 to TRBJ2-7, with 8 nucleotides matching TRBD1. Trimming at V came to 4 bases and at J to 1 base, leaving 9 bases not matched to a gene. Per germline, CDR1 SNHLY and CDR2 FYNNEI. The CDR3 consists of 16 residues. The CDR3 sequence is CASSGPPGQASYEQYV. The CDR3 nucleotides read TGTGCCAGCAGTGGGCCGCCGGGACAGGCATCCTACGAGCAGTACGTC.

This chain uses TRBV12-3 or TRBV12-4 with TRBJ2-1, with D unresolved. Trimming pared 2 bases from V and 8 bases from J, leaving 10 bases between. CDR3 length equals 13 residues. For the CDR3, the DNA is TGTGCCAGCAGTTTACAGCCTAGGGATGAGCAGTTCTTC. Residues: CASSLQPRDEQFF.

CDR3 nucleotides: TGTGCCAGCAGCGTAAGCAGTCGAGGGGGCACAGATACGCAGTATTTT. This translates into CASSVSSRGGTDTQYF. The chain combines TRBV9 with TRBJ2-3; possibly TRBD1 or TRBD2 for D (5 bases each). Trimming shortened V by 1 base and J by 1 base, and 13 bases separated the two germline ends. CDR1 SGDLS and CDR2 YYNGEE come from the germline V gene. The CDR3 spans 16 residues.

The chain is built from TRBV20-1 and TRBJ2-5; a possible D gene is TRBD1 (6 bases). CDR3 size: 16 residues. Per germline, CDR1 DFQATT and CDR2 SNEGSKA (reference sequence). Between the trimmed V and J ends, which lost 7 bases and 1 base, there was a span of 22 bases. DNA for the CDR3: TGCAGTGTACCCCAGATCGGGCGGACAGTCCAAGAGACCCAGTACTTC. It specifies CSVPQIGRTVQETQYF.

This clonotype is a singleton in its sample. The chain is built from TRBV3-1 and TRBJ1-6; D is unresolved. The CDR3 is made up of 16 amino acids. V lost 0 bases to trimming and J lost 7 bases, with 13 bases between them. Germline V gene data show CDR1 as LGHDT and CDR2 as YNNKEL (reference sequence). This CDR3 reads CASSQDLARANSPLHF. The CDR3 DNA is TGTGCCAGCAGCCAAGATTTGGCCCGGGCCAATTCACCCCTCCACTTT.

The CDR3 DNA reads as TGTGCCACCAGCAGAGATGTGCTCTCCGAGCAGTACTTC. This encodes CATSRDVLSEQYF. The chain employs TRBV15 and TRBJ2-7; no reliable D call. The CDR3 extends over 13 amino acids. CDR1 and CDR2 (germline): LNHNV, YYDKDF (reference sequence). V dropped 0 bases and J dropped 6 bases, with 9 bases sitting between them.

The rearrangement uses TRBV20-1 and TRBJ2-3; D might be TRBD1 (5 bases). Germline values: CDR1 DFQATT, CDR2 SNEGSKA (reference sequence). Trimming removed 7 bases at V and 2 bases at J, with 10 bases between. The CDR3 totals 12 residues. The CDR3 spells CSGGRYTDTQYF. CDR3 coding DNA: TGCAGTGGGGGCAGGTACACAGATACGCAGTATTTT.

This chain joins TRBV20-1 and TRBJ1-5, with D possibly TRBD1 on 5 matching bases. CDR1 DFQATT and CDR2 SNEGSKA come from the germline V gene (reference sequence). There are 14 residues in the CDR3. Trimming pared 3 bases from V and 0 bases from J, leaving 9 bases between. The CDR3 DNA is TGCAGTGCTAGTCCGACAGTTAGCAATCAGCCCCAGCATTTT. It encodes CSASPTVSNQPQHF.

The genes are TRBV27 and TRBJ1-1; maybe TRBD1 (5 bases). The CDR3 is made up of 13 amino acids. CDR1 and CDR2 from the germline V gene are MNHEY and SMNVEV (reference sequence). With 8 bases removed from V and 2 bases from J, the gap between germline ends came to 12 bases. CDR3 sequence reads: CASSKQGNTEAFF. As DNA, the CDR3 is TGTGCCAGCTCCAAGCAGGGAAACACTGAAGCTTTCTTT.

The rearrangement links TRBV30 to TRBJ1-4, with TRBD1 as a possible D gene (5 bases). Trimming left V 0 bases short and J 4 bases short, with 9 bases between. Germline V gene data show CDR1 as GTSNPN and CDR2 as SVGIG (reference sequence). The CDR3 is 14 residues long. CDR3: CAWSVTGGNEKLFF. In nucleotides, the CDR3 is TGTGCCTGGAGTGTAACAGGCGGTAATGAAAAACTGTTTTTT.

The rearrangement uses TRBV3-1 and TRBJ1-2, with a possible D match to TRBD1 (6 bases). Trimming removed 1 base at V and 5 bases at J, with 11 bases between. The CDR3 covers 14 residues. Germline values: CDR1 LGHDT, CDR2 YNNKEL (reference sequence). CDR3: CASSQGTEVYGYTF. CDR3 DNA: TGTGCCAGCAGCCAAGGGACAGAAGTTTATGGCTACACCTTC.

This sequence joins TRBV29-1 and TRBJ1-2, with D unclear. This CDR3 is built from 11 residues. V was shortened by 0 bases and J by 7 bases, with 6 bases between the two germline ends. Germline-derived CDR1 and CDR2 are SQVTM and ANQGSEA. CDR3 DNA: TGCAGCGTTGAAGATCGGCGTGGCTACACCTTC. This encodes CSVEDRRGYTF.